These 12 T cell receptor beta chains were all obtained from the same sample, sequenced in a study of cytomegalovirus exposure and HLA in healthy donors. The PCR had 60 Vbeta and 13 Jbeta primers. TCRdb keeps only in-frame clones here, not all; method: immunoSEQ multiplex PCR. The table records around 200,000 clones, around 67% of them present only once. The specimen sequenced was PBMCs. These receptors came from a woman in her twenties or thirties in good health and CMV-seropositive.

The chain combines TRBV11-3 with TRBJ2-1; D is perhaps TRBD1 (6 bases). The CDR3 is 16 residues long. V lost 6 bases to trimming and J lost 4 bases, with 19 bases between them. CDR1 is SGHNT, CDR2 YENEEA, per germline. CDR3 DNA: TGTGCCAGCAGTTACAAGGGGGACCTCCCATACAATGAGCAGTTCTTC. Its translation is CASSYKGDLPYNEQFF.

V gene TRBV5-4 combines with J gene TRBJ1-2; D possibly corresponds to TRBD1 (5 bases). Per the germline V gene, CDR1 is SGHNT and CDR2 is YYREEE (reference sequence). This CDR3 is 13 amino acids long. Trimming cost V 2 bases and J 5 bases, with 10 bases left between them. For the CDR3, the DNA is TGTGCCAGCAGCTTACAGGCTGGGTATGGCTACACCTTC. It specifies CASSLQAGYGYTF.

This chain connects TRBV14 to TRBJ1-4, with a weak D call TRBD1 (5 bases). The CDR3 totals 15 residues. Trimming pared 1 base from V and 0 bases from J, leaving 6 bases between. Germline assignment: CDR1 SGHDN and CDR2 FVKESK. CDR3 region: CASSQGGATNEKLFF. The CDR3 DNA follows: TGTGCCAGCAGCCAAGGGGGCGCAACTAATGAAAAACTGTTTTTT.

The V call is TRBV7-9, the J call TRBJ1-1; the D is unclear. Germline CDR1 and CDR2: SEHNR and FQNEAQ (reference sequence). V was cut by 2 bases and J by 4 bases, with 8 bases left in between. The CDR3 is 13 residues long. The CDR3 bases are TGTGCCAGCAGCTTAAATTGGGCCACTGAAGCTTTCTTT. Translated, it gives CASSLNWATEAFF.

V and J are TRBV5-1 and TRBJ2-6; no reliable D call. V was clipped by 1 base and J by 0 bases, with 8 bases between them. There are 16 residues in the CDR3. Germline assignment: CDR1 SGHRS and CDR2 YFSETQ. This CDR3 reads CASSLSILSGANVLTF. The CDR3 bases are TGCGCCAGCAGCTTGAGCATTCTCTCTGGGGCCAACGTCCTGACTTTC.

The chain is built from TRBV6-1 and TRBJ2-5; D not resolved. V was clipped by 2 bases and J by 2 bases, with 6 bases between them. The germline gives CDR1 MNHNS, CDR2 SASEGT. The CDR3 extends over 13 amino acids. DNA for the CDR3: TGTGCCAGCAGTGAAACACCTCAAGAGACCCAGTACTTC. It yields the protein CASSETPQETQYF.

Only one count was recorded for this clone. The rearrangement links TRBV19 to TRBJ2-1; the match to TRBD1 covers 11 bases. Germline trimming cut 5 bases from V and 14 bases from J; bases unmatched to any gene: 14. The CDR3 covers 15 residues. Germline assignment: CDR1 LNHDA and CDR2 SQIVND (reference sequence). The CDR3 spells CASSGGTGGRGYEFF. As DNA, the CDR3 is TGTGCCAGTAGTGGAGGGACAGGGGGGAGGGGGTACGAGTTCTTC.

The chain links TRBV28 to TRBJ1-2; 7 bases line up with TRBD1. The trim removed 6 bases at V and 6 bases at J, leaving 7 bases unmatched. Germline V gene sequence: CDR1 MDHEN, CDR2 SYDVKM. This CDR3 is built from 13 residues. CDR3 DNA: TGTGCCAGCAGCATTAGGGGGCGGGATGGCTACACCTTC. Its protein product is CASSIRGRDGYTF.

The chain is built from TRBV19 and TRBJ1-2; D remains ambiguous. V was clipped by 3 bases and J by 1 base, with 6 bases between them. The CDR3 extends over 13 amino acids. The germline CDR1 and CDR2 sequences are LNHDA and SQIVND (reference sequence). CDR3 DNA: TGTGCCAGTAGTATGAGAATTAACTATGGCTACACCTTC. Translating it yields CASSMRINYGYTF.

The chain combines TRBV11-2 with TRBJ2-1; tentatively, D is TRBD1 (6 bases). V gave up 5 bases and J gave up 2 bases, with 10 bases separating them. Looked up from germline, CDR1 is SGHAT and CDR2 is FQNNGV. The CDR3 totals 14 residues. CDR3 bases: TGTGCCAGCAGCAAATCAGGGGCCTACAATGAGCAGTTCTTC. It codes for CASSKSGAYNEQFF.

The chain joins TRBV7-9 to TRBJ2-2; 7 bases line up with TRBD2. Germline loops: CDR1 SEHNR, CDR2 FQNEAQ (reference sequence). J lost 6 bases, V lost 3 bases, and 1 base had no gene match. The length of the CDR3 is 13 residues. CDR3 amino acids: CASSFGLAGELFF. Here the CDR3 DNA reads TGTGCCAGCAGCTTCGGACTAGCCGGGGAGCTGTTTTTT.

The chain links TRBV28 to TRBJ1-4; tentatively, D is TRBD1 (5 bases). CDR3 size: 15 residues. Trimming took 2 bases from V and 8 from J, leaving 15 bases between them. CDR1 is MDHEN, CDR2 SYDVKM, per germline. The CDR3 DNA follows: TGTGCCAGCAGTTTAAGTTCCCGGGACTCAGAAAAACTGTTTTTT. Protein: CASSLSSRDSEKLFF.